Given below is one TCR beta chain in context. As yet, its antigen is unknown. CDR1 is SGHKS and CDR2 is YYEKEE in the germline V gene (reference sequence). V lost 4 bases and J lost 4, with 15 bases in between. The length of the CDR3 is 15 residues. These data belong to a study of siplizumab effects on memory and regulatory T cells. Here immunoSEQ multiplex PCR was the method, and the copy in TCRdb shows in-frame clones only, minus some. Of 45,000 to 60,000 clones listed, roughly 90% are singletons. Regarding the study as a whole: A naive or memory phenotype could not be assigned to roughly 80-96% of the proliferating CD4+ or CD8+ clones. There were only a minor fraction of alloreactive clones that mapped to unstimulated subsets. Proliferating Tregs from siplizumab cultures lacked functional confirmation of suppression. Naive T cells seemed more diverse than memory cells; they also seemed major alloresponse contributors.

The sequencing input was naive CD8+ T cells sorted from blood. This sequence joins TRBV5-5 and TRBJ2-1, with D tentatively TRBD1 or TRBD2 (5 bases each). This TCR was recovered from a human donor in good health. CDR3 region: CASSQPRDAYNEQFF. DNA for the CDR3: TGTGCCAGCAGCCAACCTCGGGACGCGTACAATGAGCAGTTCTTC.